This is a list of T cell receptor beta chains from one sample in a study of blood T cell repertoires in COVID-19. The assay was immunoSEQ multiplex PCR, and TCRdb's table has in-frame clones only and misses some. The profile shows approximately 130,000 clones, about four fifths of them singletons. Source material: peripheral blood. The source is a man at least 80 years old with acute or convalescent COVID-19. CDR3s include the opening cysteine and the closing phenylalanine or tryptophan. A D gene is named only where the DNA matches it firmly. The size of a clone is reported for some rows only, either as once, few or many, or as a class for expanded clones.

d_gene: NA
abundance: NA
v_gene: TRBV30
j_gene: TRBJ2-5
CDR3nt: TGTGCCTGGAGGAGTGAAGAGACCCAGTACTTC
CDR3aa: CAWRSEETQYF

d_gene: NA
abundance: NA
v_gene: TRBV18
j_gene: TRBJ1-2
CDR3nt: TGTGCCAGCTCCGACAGCCTCTATGGCTACACCTTC
CDR3aa: CASSDSLYGYTF

d_gene: NA
abundance: NA
v_gene: TRBV7-9
j_gene: TRBJ1-4
CDR3nt: TGTGCCAGCAGCCTTCCTGACGACAGGAAAAGTTTTGGCGATGAAAAACTGTTTTTT
CDR3aa: CASSLPDDRKSFGDEKLFF

d_gene: NA
abundance: NA
v_gene: TRBV5-1
j_gene: TRBJ1-2
CDR3nt: TGCGCCAGCAGCACCGCGGGCCACTTAGGCTACACCTTC
CDR3aa: CASSTAGHLGYTF

d_gene: TRBD1
abundance: NA
v_gene: TRBV5-4
j_gene: TRBJ1-1
CDR3nt: TGTGCCAGCAGCTTGGGTGGGACAGCTGAAGCTTTCTTT
CDR3aa: CASSLGGTAEAFF

d_gene: TRBD1
abundance: NA
v_gene: TRBV4-2
j_gene: TRBJ2-5
CDR3nt: TGTGCCAGCAGTAAGAGGACAGGGGGCTGGGAGACCCAGTACTTC
CDR3aa: CASSKRTGGWETQYF

d_gene: TRBD1
abundance: NA
v_gene: TRBV6-6
j_gene: TRBJ2-5
CDR3nt: TGTGCCAGCAGTCGCCCTGGACAGGGTAGGAATCAAGAGACCCAGTACTTC
CDR3aa: CASSRPGQGRNQETQYF

d_gene: TRBD1
abundance: NA
v_gene: TRBV19
j_gene: TRBJ1-4
CDR3nt: TGTGCCAGTAGACCCGACAGGGGGTTCGTTCTGTTTTTT
CDR3aa: CASRPDRGFVLFF

d_gene: NA
abundance: NA
v_gene: TRBV4-1
j_gene: TRBJ1-3
CDR3nt: TGCGCCAGCAGCCGCCGAGTGGCTGGAAACACCATATATTTT
CDR3aa: CASSRRVAGNTIYF

d_gene: NA
abundance: NA
v_gene: TRBV2
j_gene: TRBJ2-7
CDR3nt: TGTGCCAGCAGTGATCCCTCCCTGTCCGAGCAGTACTTC
CDR3aa: CASSDPSLSEQYF

d_gene: TRBD1
abundance: once
v_gene: TRBV7-9
j_gene: TRBJ1-4
CDR3nt: TGTGCCAGCAGCTTAGGGGACAGCAGTAATGAAAAACTGTTTTTT
CDR3aa: CASSLGDSSNEKLFF

d_gene: TRBD1
abundance: NA
v_gene: TRBV7-6
j_gene: TRBJ1-5
CDR3nt: TGTGCCAGCAGCCTCACAGGGGGAGGAGGACAGCCCCAGCATTTT
CDR3aa: CASSLTGGGGQPQHF

d_gene: NA
abundance: NA
v_gene: TRBV6-4
j_gene: TRBJ2-1
CDR3nt: TGTGCCAGCAGGGAACAGGGTAACTCCTACAATGAGCAGTTCTTC
CDR3aa: CASREQGNSYNEQFF

d_gene: NA
abundance: few
v_gene: TRBV11-2
j_gene: TRBJ2-7
CDR3nt: TGTGCCAGCAGCTTAGATCAGGTCAGCGGGTACGAGCAGTACTTC
CDR3aa: CASSLDQVSGYEQYF

d_gene: TRBD2
abundance: NA
v_gene: TRBV9
j_gene: TRBJ2-4
CDR3nt: TGTGCCAGCAGCCCCACCCCGGGACTAGCGGGGGGTACCGGTGGCATTCAGTACTTC
CDR3aa: CASSPTPGLAGGTGGIQYF

d_gene: TRBD1
abundance: NA
v_gene: TRBV19
j_gene: TRBJ1-3
CDR3nt: TGTGCCAGTAGCCGGGACAGGGTTGGAGGAAACACCATATATTTT
CDR3aa: CASSRDRVGGNTIYF

d_gene: NA
abundance: NA
v_gene: TRBV2
j_gene: TRBJ2-3
CDR3nt: TGTGCCAGCAGTCCCGAACTAGGGCCAGATACGCAGTATTTT
CDR3aa: CASSPELGPDTQYF

d_gene: TRBD1
abundance: NA
v_gene: TRBV27
j_gene: TRBJ1-2
CDR3nt: TGTGCCAGCAGTTTAACCCCCGACAGGGTCGGCTATGGCTACACCTTC
CDR3aa: CASSLTPDRVGYGYTF